This record looks at one TCR beta chain sequence and its context. This sample was taken from a study of blood T cell repertoires in COVID-19. Looking at the study overall: PBMCs, B-cell-depleted T cells, or T cells were the source of the cDNA or gDNA that made up the material.

Using immunoSEQ multiplex PCR, the repertoire was profiled, and TCRdb retains in-frame clones only, with some absent. The sample includes approximately 220,000 clones, approximately 84% of them seen just once. With 10 bases removed from V and 1 base from J, the gap between germline ends came to 13 bases. Germline V CDR1 and CDR2: MNHEY, SVGAGI. The CDR3 totals 13 residues. This rearrangement joins TRBV6-5 to TRBJ1-1; D is undetermined. Sequencing input: peripheral blood. The TCR sequence derives from a woman aged 55-70 years with acute or convalescent COVID-19. CDR3 DNA sequence: TGTGCCACCTCCCTAAGTCAGAACACTGAAGCTTTCTTT. It codes for CATSLSQNTEAFF.